The T cell receptor beta chain described here comes from a study of OX40 agonist ivuxolimab in advanced cancers. Study context: Of the participants, under 50% had some prior anti-PD-1, anti-PD-L1 or anti-CTLA-4 therapy, which was allowed.

A word on this clone: What it binds is unknown.

Findings of the study overall: Specificity for antigen went undetermined in the expanded peripheral T cells. Patients with a partial response at 0.1-3.0 mg/kg had among the lowest clonal expansion.

CDR3 length: 14 amino acids. Germline V gives CDR1 MDHEN, CDR2 SYDVKM. With 6 bases removed from V and 2 bases from J, the gap between germline ends came to 11 bases. Assay used: immunoSEQ multiplex PCR; TCRdb lists only in-frame clones, some missing. The table has about 21,000 clones, under 90% seen once. The specimen was CD4+ or CD8+ T cells sorted from blood, collected in a trial of the OX40 agonist ivuxolimab. V is TRBV28 and J is TRBJ2-1, with D uncertain. The sequence was collected from an adult with an advanced solid tumor such as melanoma, head and neck, liver or kidney cancer. The CDR3 sequence: CASRSGFTYNEQFF. In DNA, the CDR3 is TGTGCCAGCAGATCAGGATTTACCTACAATGAGCAGTTCTTC.